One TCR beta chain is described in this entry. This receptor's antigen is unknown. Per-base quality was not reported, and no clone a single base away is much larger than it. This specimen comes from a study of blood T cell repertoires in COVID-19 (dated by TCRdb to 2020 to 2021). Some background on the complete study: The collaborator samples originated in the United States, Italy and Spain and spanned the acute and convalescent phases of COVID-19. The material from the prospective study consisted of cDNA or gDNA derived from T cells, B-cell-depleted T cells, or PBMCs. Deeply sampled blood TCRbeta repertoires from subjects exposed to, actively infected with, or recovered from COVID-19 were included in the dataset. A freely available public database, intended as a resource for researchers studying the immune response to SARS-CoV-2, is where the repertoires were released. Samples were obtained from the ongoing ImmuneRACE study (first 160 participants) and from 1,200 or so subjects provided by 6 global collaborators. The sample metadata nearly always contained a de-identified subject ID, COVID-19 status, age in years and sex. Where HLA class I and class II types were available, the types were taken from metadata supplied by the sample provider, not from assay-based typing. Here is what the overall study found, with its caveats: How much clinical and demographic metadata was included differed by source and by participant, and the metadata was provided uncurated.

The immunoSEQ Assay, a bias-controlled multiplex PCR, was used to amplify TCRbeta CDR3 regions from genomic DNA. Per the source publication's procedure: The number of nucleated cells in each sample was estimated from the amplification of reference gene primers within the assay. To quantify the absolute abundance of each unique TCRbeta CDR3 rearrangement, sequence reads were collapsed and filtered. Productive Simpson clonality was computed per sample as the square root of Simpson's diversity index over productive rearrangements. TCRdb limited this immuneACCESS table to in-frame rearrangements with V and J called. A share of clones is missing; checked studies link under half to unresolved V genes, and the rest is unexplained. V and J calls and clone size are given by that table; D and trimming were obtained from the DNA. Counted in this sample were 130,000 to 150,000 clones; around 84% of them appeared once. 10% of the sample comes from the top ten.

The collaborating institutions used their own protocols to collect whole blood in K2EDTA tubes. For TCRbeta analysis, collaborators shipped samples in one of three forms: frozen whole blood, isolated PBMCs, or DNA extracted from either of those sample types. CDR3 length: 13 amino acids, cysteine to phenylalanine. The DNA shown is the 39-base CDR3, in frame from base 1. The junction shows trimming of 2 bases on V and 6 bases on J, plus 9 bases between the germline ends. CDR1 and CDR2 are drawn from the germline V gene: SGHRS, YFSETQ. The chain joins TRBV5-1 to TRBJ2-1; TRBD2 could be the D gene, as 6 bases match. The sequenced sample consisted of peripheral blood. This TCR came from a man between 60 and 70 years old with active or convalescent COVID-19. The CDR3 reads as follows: CASSFGGGNEQFF. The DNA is TGCGCCAGCAGCTTCGGGGGTGGCAATGAGCAGTTCTTC.